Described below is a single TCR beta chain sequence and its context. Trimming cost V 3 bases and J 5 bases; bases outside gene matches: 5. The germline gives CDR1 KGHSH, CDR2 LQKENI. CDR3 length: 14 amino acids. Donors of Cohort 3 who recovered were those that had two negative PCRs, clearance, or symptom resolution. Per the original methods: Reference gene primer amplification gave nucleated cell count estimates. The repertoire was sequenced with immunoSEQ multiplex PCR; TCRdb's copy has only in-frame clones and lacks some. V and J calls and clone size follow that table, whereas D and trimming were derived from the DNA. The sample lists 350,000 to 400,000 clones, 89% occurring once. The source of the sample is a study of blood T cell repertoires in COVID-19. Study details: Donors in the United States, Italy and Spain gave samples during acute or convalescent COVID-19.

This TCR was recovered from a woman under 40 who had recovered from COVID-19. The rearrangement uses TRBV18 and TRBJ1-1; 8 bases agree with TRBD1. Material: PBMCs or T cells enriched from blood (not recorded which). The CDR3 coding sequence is TGTGCCAGCTCACCCGGCAGGGGGCTTACTGAAGCTTTCTTT. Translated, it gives CASSPGRGLTEAFF.